The 2 T cell receptor beta chains given below trace back to one sample, sequenced in a study of blood T cell repertoires in COVID-19. Clones were sequenced by immunoSEQ multiplex PCR, and TCRdb holds only the in-frame ones, with some missing. The profile shows 190,000 or so clones, 80% to 90% of them singletons. Sequenced material: peripheral blood. The receptors here all came from a man aged 50 or older with active or convalescent COVID-19.

This clone was seen many times. The chain uses TRBV27 and TRBJ2-1, with unresolved D. Germline V gene lookup returns CDR1 MNHEY and CDR2 SMNVEV (reference sequence). Trimming removed 4 bases from V and 0 bases from J, with 10 bases in between. The CDR3 is 15 amino acids. This chain's CDR3 is CASSSSHPSYNEQFF. In nucleotides, the CDR3 is TGTGCCAGCAGTTCGTCACACCCCTCCTACAATGAGCAGTTCTTC.

This chain connects TRBV19 to TRBJ2-7, with D unclear. The CDR3 is 13 residues long. Per the germline V gene, CDR1 is LNHDA and CDR2 is SQIVND (reference sequence). V shed 4 bases and J shed 7 bases, with 14 bases lying between them. The CDR3 region is CASSTRPTREQYF. In DNA, the CDR3 is TGTGCCAGTAGTACCCGACCAACGCGGGAGCAGTACTTC. Full variable domain (remainder filled in from reference TRBV19 and TRBJ2-7): DGGITQSPKYLFRKEGQNVTLSCEQNLNHDAMYWYRQDPGQGLRLIYYSQIVNDFQKGDIAEGYSVSREKKESFPLTVTSAQKNPTAFYLCASSTRPTREQYFGPGTRLTVT.